This TCR beta chain was retrieved from a study of a mutant IDH1 vaccine in newly diagnosed glioma. Time point reported: week 11, during vaccination. Vaccine doses each comprised 300 ug of mutant IDH1 20-mer peptide, with topical imiquimod. The table came from immunoSEQ multiplex PCR; TCRdb's copy has only in-frame clones and leaves some out. The table has about 30,000 clones, 75% to 85% seen once. There are 16 residues in the CDR3. The V end lost 1 base, the J end lost 1 base, and 13 bases lay between the germline ends. Germline CDR1 reads SEHNR; CDR2 reads FQNEAQ (reference sequence). With respect to this clone: The antigen remains undetermined.

Sequenced material: PBMCs, taken from a glioma patient whose treatment included an IDH1 peptide vaccine. V usage is TRBV7-9 and J usage is TRBJ1-1; no clear D. This sequence originates from a man aged 25-45 years with glioma. The CDR3 sequence is CASSLGGPLGNTEAFF. Here the CDR3 DNA reads TGTGCCAGCAGCTTAGGCGGCCCCTTGGGGAACACTGAAGCTTTCTTT.